This TCR beta chain was sequenced in a study of immune characterization of retroperitoneal liposarcoma (dated 2019 in TCRdb). As to this clonotype: It lacks a known antigen. Base qualities are not recorded, but no much larger clone differs from it by a single base.

The receptor library was made with PCR. Sequenced on a NextSeq 500. In TCRdb, the public reads were trimmed at Q25 with fastp and aligned with MiXCR, with productive beta chains retained. Each CDR3 protein appears once, grouped with its most common genes and DNA. The sample table records about 11,000 distinct CDR3 sequences; 40% to 55% of these occur just once. Jointly, the top ten make up over 9.5% of the sample. Material for sequencing was tumor tissue. This TCR was sampled from a female donor with retroperitoneal liposarcoma.

DNA sequence: TGTGCCACCGAAACGGCGGGCCTCGTCTACAATGAGCAGTTCTTC. This codes for CATETAGLVYNEQFF. The chain links TRBV6-1 with TRBJ2-1; TRBD2 is perhaps the D gene, given 5 matching bases. Trimming removed 10 bases from V and 3 bases from J, leaving 19 bases between the germline ends. Taken from the germline V gene, the CDR1 and CDR2 loops are MNHNS and SASEGT. The CDR3 goes from the cysteine to the phenylalanine over 15 residues. CDR3 DNA is the only sequence kept; it has 45 bases, read in frame from the first base.